This TCR beta chain originates from a study of T cell responses to AZD1222 COVID-19 vaccine. Germline V gene lookup returns CDR1 SGHTA and CDR2 FQGNSA. V trimming: 6 bases; J trimming: 0 bases; junction bases outside the gene matches: 8. The CDR3 loop spans 16 amino acids. Broader study findings: Donors were chiefly white British, with a greater number of females, and clonal diversity was perhaps underestimated. Baseline serology detected seropositivity in only six AZD1222 recipients. Close to half of spike-specific TCRs reportedly recognize unmutated variant regions.

Assay: immunoSEQ multiplex PCR; the TCRdb copy retains only in-frame clones and omits some. The sample shows 80,000 to 95,000 clones, almost 80% of them seen only once. This clone was detected only once. Its antigen is unidentified. This rearrangement joins TRBV7-2 to TRBJ1-3; 7 positions match TRBD1. Source: peripheral blood, taken on day 0 of AZD1222 vaccination. The sequence derives from an adult in good health. The chain's CDR3 is CASSSGQLRSGNTIYF. The DNA for the CDR3 is TGTGCCAGCAGTTCGGGACAGTTACGCTCTGGAAACACCATATATTTT.